This TCR beta chain appears in the sequencing data of a study of blood T cell repertoires in COVID-19. Whole-study context: The analysed material was cDNA or gDNA that came from T cells, B-cell-depleted T cells, or PBMCs.

TCRdb's table, derived via immunoSEQ multiplex PCR, lists solely in-frame clones and lacks some. The sample shows 210,000 or so clones, 80% to 90% of them seen only once. This CDR3 spans 14 amino acids. Germline V gene data show CDR1 as GTSNPN and CDR2 as SVGIG (reference sequence). Deletions cut 5 bases from V and 7 bases from J, with 20 bases between. Sequenced material: peripheral blood. The receptor comes from a woman between 50 and 59 years old with acute or convalescent COVID-19. This rearrangement joins TRBV30 to TRBJ1-2; the D gene is possibly TRBD1 (6 bases). The CDR3 here is CAWDFKQGAGGYTF. Here the CDR3 DNA reads TGTGCCTGGGACTTCAAACAGGGCGCTGGTGGCTACACCTTC.